This T cell receptor (beta chain) stems from a study of blood T cell repertoires in COVID-19. Germline CDR1 reads SGDLS; CDR2 reads YYNGEE. V lost 5 bases, J lost 10 bases, and 8 bases stayed unmatched. The CDR3 is 14 residues long. This clone was picked up a small number of times. Study processing details: Amplification of reference gene primers provided the estimated nucleated cell counts. Using immunoSEQ multiplex PCR, the repertoire was profiled, and TCRdb retains in-frame clones only, with some absent. V and J calls and clone size are given by that table; D and trimming were obtained from the DNA. The repertoire holds hundreds of thousands of clones, about 89% seen once, with about 8.2% in the top ten.

The sample taken for sequencing was peripheral blood. The chain has TRBV9 and TRBJ1-6, with 8 bases lining up with TRBD1. The receptor comes from a woman aged 50 to 60 with COVID-19, enrolled during active disease. DNA of the CDR3: TGTGCCAGCAGTCCCAGGACAGGGTCCTCACCCCTCCACTTT. Protein: CASSPRTGSSPLHF.